This T cell receptor beta chain was profiled in a study of blood T cells in healthy people across ages (dated by TCRdb to between 2014 and 2017). Regarding the study in general: Template switching captured roughly one uniquely barcoded TCR beta cDNA molecule per two T cells in model experiments. Age-related changes in TCR beta repertoire diversity were measured in the study by deep sequencing normalized with unique cDNA molecular identifiers. The donors were divided into four age groups: young (average approximately 15 years), middle-aged (approximately 41), aged (around 59) and long-lived (about 80). To avoid experimental bias, donors of different ages were spread randomly across the sequencing lanes. For two donors (one aged 18 to 30 and one aged 80 or older), the study analyzed two additional independent replicas of 1 million unique cDNA reads from the same blood draw. Study-wide conclusions, independent of this receptor: Compared with the aged group, the long-lived group had more naive CD4+ T cells, fewer expanded clones and increased TCR diversity, suggesting age selection. Because donor CMV infection status was unknown, age-related changes in expanded clonotypes were potentially confounded. There was a strong correlation between observed TCR beta diversity and the percentage of naive T cells measured by flow cytometry. Estimates of total diversity from one million sequenced T cells were regarded as lower bounds and underestimates. As age increased, observed TCR beta diversity per million T cells dropped in a roughly linear way, and a significant reduction was already evident by age roughly 40. Bulk unsorted PBMC profiling prevented conclusive comparison of naive and antigen-experienced compartments.

The donors were some 36 Caucasian individuals from Russia, aged about 6 to 95 years, who were systemically healthy. Each donor gave ten milliliters of peripheral blood, collected into EDTA-treated Vacutainer tubes. Ficoll-Paque density-gradient centrifugation was used to isolate PBMCs, with at least 6 million obtained per sample. Total RNA was extracted from PBMCs with Trizol reagent, with at least 6 micrograms obtained per sample. For every donor, flow cytometry on a PBMC aliquot measured the percentage of naive CD45RAhigh/CD27high T cells. V and J are truncated by 8 bases and 5 bases respectively, leaving an intervening sequence of 12 bases. The germline V gene encodes CDR1 ENHRY and CDR2 SYGVKD. From cysteine to phenylalanine, the CDR3 is 12 amino acids long. The entry retains the CDR3 DNA only, 36 bases that are in frame from base 1. Libraries came from 5' RACE. The listed sequencing device is Illumina HiSeq 2500. A second PCR of roughly 7 to 11 cycles was performed with a sample-barcoded 5' primer and a J-beta primer mix. A unique molecular identifier was introduced onto each TCR beta cDNA molecule by a template-switch 5' adaptor carrying 12 random nucleotides. At least 2.5 million CDR3-containing paired-end reads were obtained from each sample. The Mint cDNA synthesis kit, primed by a TRBC-specific oligonucleotide, was used to synthesize first-strand cDNA from all RNA. Following uracil-DNA glycosylase treatment, all cDNA underwent a first 18-cycle PCR with the universal primers M1SS and BC2_uni_R. The original pipeline was this. For normalization, 1 million high-quality reads were randomly selected from each sample, with every read carrying a distinct molecular identifier. Reads with shared molecular identifiers were discarded instead of being binned into consensus sequences. MiTCR, with a Q25 quality threshold and the strictest error-elimination algorithm, was used for CDR3 identification, clonotype clustering and error correction. A nonparametric unseen species model with Euler transformation was used to estimate lower-bound total TCR beta diversity. TCRdb redid the processing of the public reads, applying fastp at Q25 and MiXCR, and retained in-frame beta chains. Entries are consolidated by CDR3 protein sequence, retaining the most common genes and DNA. What appears here as the V and J calls and clone size reflects TCRdb's work, not the paper's. This sample is represented by roughly 1.6 million distinct CDR3 sequences; about 35% of them were singletons. In total, the top ten clones hold about 11% of the sample.

In the case of this clonotype: Its antigen has not been determined. There are no base qualities to consult, and no much larger clone falls within one base.

Here the chain combines TRBV10-3 and TRBJ2-5, and the D gene may be TRBD1, 5 bases matching. This TCR was recovered from a woman younger than 45 in good health. Source material: blood. The DNA sequence follows: TGTGCCATCGGCAGGGTGGGGGAGACCCAGTACTTC. It translates as CAIGRVGETQYF.